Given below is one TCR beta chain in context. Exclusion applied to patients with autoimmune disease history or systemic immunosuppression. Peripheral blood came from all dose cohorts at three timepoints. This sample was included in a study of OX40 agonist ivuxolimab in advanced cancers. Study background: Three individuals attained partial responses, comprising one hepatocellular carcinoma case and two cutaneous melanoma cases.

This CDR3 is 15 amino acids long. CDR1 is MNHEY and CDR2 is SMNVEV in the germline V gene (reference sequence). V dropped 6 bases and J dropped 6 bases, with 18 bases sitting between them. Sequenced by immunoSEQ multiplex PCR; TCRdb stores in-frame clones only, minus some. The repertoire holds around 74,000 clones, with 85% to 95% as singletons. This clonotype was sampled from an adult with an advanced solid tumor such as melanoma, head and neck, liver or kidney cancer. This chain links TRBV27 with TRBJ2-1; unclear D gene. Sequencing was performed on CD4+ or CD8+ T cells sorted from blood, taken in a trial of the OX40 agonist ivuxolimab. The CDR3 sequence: CASSTWESPSNEQFF. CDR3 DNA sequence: TGTGCCAGCAGCACGTGGGAAAGTCCCAGCAATGAGCAGTTCTTC.